This TCR beta chain stems from a study of shared clonotypes between healthy human individuals (dated by TCRdb to 2019 to 2021). Regarding the study in general: The cohort comprised a couple of women and a few men aged 18 to 49 years. For each donor, CD4 naive and CD4 memory were each run on three plates, CD8 naive on two plates, and CD8 memory on one plate. The study deeply sequenced blood TCR repertoires of about 5 healthy adults to estimate repertoire size and the extent of clonotype sharing between individuals. To increase sequencing depth and limit assay-specific biases, TCR repertoire library preparation and sequencing were carried out by different laboratories using diverse techniques. Between about 0.94 and 8.9 billion PBMCs per donor were obtained by leukapheresis.

Healthy HIV-negative adults with no recently reported acute infections or vaccinations were included as donors. Only Caucasian adults living in Nashville, Tennessee, USA were represented among the donors. CD4+ T cells were enriched by magnetic negative selection, after which naive cells were positively selected on CD45RA and the negative fraction was taken as the memory subset. Blood was obtained by leukapheresis, after which PBMCs were separated by Ficoll-Histopaque density gradient centrifugation and cryopreserved in liquid nitrogen vapor phase. Analytical flow cytometry was used to check the purity and quantity of every magnetically sorted T cell population. Genomic DNA was isolated from every sorted fraction and measured by UV absorbance on a Nanodrop 2000c. What the work shows at the level of the full study, not this receptor alone: Compared with non-shared clonotypes, clonotypes shared by all four sorted-subset donors had higher generation probabilities. Pairwise subsampling led to the expectation that sequencing depth would affect the degree of clonotype sharing among donors. Larger estimated clonotype richness was generally found for naive subsets than for memory subsets. About 5% of naive CD4, 3.5% of naive CD8, around 2.3% of memory CD4, and over 0.35% of memory CD8 clonotypes were shared across four donors. Even with the large sequencing depth, rarefaction of the sorted-subset datasets indicated that sequencing was incomplete. Only blood was sampled, and tissue TCR repertoires likely differ from those in blood. Because the study included a small number of donors, the genetic and exposure-history diversity represented was limited.

CDR1 GTSNPN and CDR2 SVGIG were looked up in the germline V gene (reference sequence). The V and J ends are trimmed by 0 bases and 2 bases, leaving 10 bases between them. Inclusive of the bounding cysteine and phenylalanine, the CDR3 is 15 residues long. Of the read, only the CDR3 DNA is kept; its 45 bases are in frame from base 1. TCR CDR3 regions were amplified from genomic DNA by multiplex PCR using the deep immunoSEQ assay. Genomic DNA extracted from each cell subset was distributed evenly over all wells of several immunoSEQ 96-well plates, and each plate served as one replicate. Each replicate PCR for sorted subsets received about 0.2 ug genomic DNA, equal to 28,000 or so T cell genomes. Purified libraries were quantified with a Qubit 3.0 fluorometer, sized on a Bioanalyzer 2100, and re-quantified with the KAPA Library Quantification kit. Every immunoSEQ 96-well plate was sequenced on a dedicated single-read 150-cycle Illumina NextSeq 550 flow cell. The study's processing was this. Because the immunoSEQ output included only junctional sequences and no quality scores, the filtering could not be the same as the filtering used for full-length reads. Sequences were annotated with PyIR, a Python wrapper for IgBLAST v1.9, using IMGT germline references to assign V/J genes and CDR3. Reads were removed for weak V/J assignments (E-value above 1e-6), missing CDR3, stop codons, out-of-frame junctions, or ambiguous translated residues. V3J clonotypes were defined by identical inferred V gene, J gene, and CDR3 amino acid sequence. The percentage overlap between two repertoires was calculated by dividing the number of shared unique clonotypes by the size of the smaller repertoire. Three approaches were used to assess repertoire richness: RTK rarefaction, the Chao1 estimator, and Recon v2.1 estimates of unobserved clonotypes. OLGA was used to compute generation probabilities for all TCRbeta clonotypes that the gDNA method yielded from a handful of donors. TCRdb stores this immuneACCESS table with in-frame sequences only. Part of the clones is absent; in the studies checked, under half of the shortfall reflects unresolved V genes, and no reason is known for the rest. V, J and clone size derive from that table, while D and trimming were established from the DNA sequence. This sample lists 950,000 to 1,100,000 clones; 65% to 80% were detected once. Of the sample, around 1.5% is held by the ten largest clones.

A remark on this clone: There is no known antigen for this receptor. Base qualities are missing; no much larger clone stands one base away.

The sequence came from a man aged 18-30 years in good health. Sequences were obtained from memory CD4+ T cells sorted from blood. The cell subset or site label, as the study defines it: CD45RA-negative fraction. The sequence links TRBV30 to TRBJ2-2; the D gene is perhaps TRBD1, on 5 matching bases. The nucleotides read TGTGCCTGGAGTGTAGGGGCAGGCAACACCGGGGAGCTGTTTTTT. It is translated as CAWSVGAGNTGELFF.